Shown below are 5 T cell receptor beta chains from a single sample sequenced in a study of blood T cell dynamics during melanoma immunotherapy. Measured with immunoSEQ multiplex PCR; TCRdb has only the in-frame clones, and not every one. The sample shows around 16,000 clones, approximately 94% of them seen only once. Time point: week 3, after first cycle of checkpoint inhibitor. The sample in question was effector memory CD8+ T cells from blood, obtained from a patient treated with checkpoint blockade. These receptors were collected from a human donor with melanoma.

The genes are TRBV29-1 and TRBJ2-2, with a tentative D call TRBD1 (5 bases). CDR3 length: 12 amino acids. The V and J ends lost 5 bases and 7 bases respectively, with 11 bases between them. CDR1 and CDR2 (germline): SQVTM, ANQGSEA. The CDR3 is CSVLDTVGELFF. As DNA, the CDR3 is TGCAGCGTTTTGGACACCGTCGGGGAGCTGTTTTTT.

The CDR3 coding sequence is TGTGCCAGCAGTCCTTCGGGTGGGGAGCGGCCCCTAGGGCAGTACTTC. This codes for CASSPSGGERPLGQYF. The chain employs TRBV27 and TRBJ2-7; TRBD2 is a possible D gene (5 bases). CDR3 length equals 16 residues. Trimming stripped 5 bases from V and 9 bases from J, with 26 bases between. The germline V gene has CDR1 MNHEY and CDR2 SMNVEV (reference sequence).

V is TRBV19 and J is TRBJ2-5; 11 bases fit TRBD2. V lost 4 bases to trimming and J lost 6 bases; unmatched junction nucleotides: 13. Looked up from germline, CDR1 is LNHDA and CDR2 is SQIVND (reference sequence). The CDR3 runs to 17 residues. Here the CDR3 reads CASSTSPTSGRAKTQYF. The CDR3, as DNA: TGTGCCAGTAGTACCTCCCCTACTAGCGGGAGAGCAAAGACCCAGTACTTC.

The chain combines TRBV5-1 with TRBJ2-1, with TRBD2 identical over 7 bases. Germline loops: CDR1 SGHRS, CDR2 YFSETQ. V dropped 0 bases and J dropped 1; count of bases not matched to a gene: 13. The CDR3 is 19 amino acids. The CDR3 loop reads CASSLEFGTKRSSYNEQFF. Here the CDR3 DNA reads TGCGCCAGCAGCTTGGAGTTCGGGACTAAAAGGTCTTCCTACAATGAGCAGTTCTTC. The full variable domain, its missing parts supplied by reference TRBV5-1 and TRBJ2-1, is KAGVTQTPRYLIKTRGQQVTLSCSPISGHRSVSWYQQTPGQGLQFLFEYFSETQRNKGNFPGRFSGRQFSNSRSEMNVSTLELGDSALYLCASSLEFGTKRSSYNEQFFGPGTRLTVL.

The chain links TRBV7-9 to TRBJ2-1; 7 nucleotides agree with TRBD2. Trimming cost V 5 bases and J 2 bases; bases outside gene matches: 9. Germline CDR1 reads SEHNR; CDR2 reads FQNEAQ (reference sequence). CDR3 length equals 16 residues. The CDR3 loop is CASSVPREVPYNEQFF. Written as DNA, the CDR3 is TGTGCCAGCAGCGTACCCCGGGAGGTACCCTACAATGAGCAGTTCTTC.